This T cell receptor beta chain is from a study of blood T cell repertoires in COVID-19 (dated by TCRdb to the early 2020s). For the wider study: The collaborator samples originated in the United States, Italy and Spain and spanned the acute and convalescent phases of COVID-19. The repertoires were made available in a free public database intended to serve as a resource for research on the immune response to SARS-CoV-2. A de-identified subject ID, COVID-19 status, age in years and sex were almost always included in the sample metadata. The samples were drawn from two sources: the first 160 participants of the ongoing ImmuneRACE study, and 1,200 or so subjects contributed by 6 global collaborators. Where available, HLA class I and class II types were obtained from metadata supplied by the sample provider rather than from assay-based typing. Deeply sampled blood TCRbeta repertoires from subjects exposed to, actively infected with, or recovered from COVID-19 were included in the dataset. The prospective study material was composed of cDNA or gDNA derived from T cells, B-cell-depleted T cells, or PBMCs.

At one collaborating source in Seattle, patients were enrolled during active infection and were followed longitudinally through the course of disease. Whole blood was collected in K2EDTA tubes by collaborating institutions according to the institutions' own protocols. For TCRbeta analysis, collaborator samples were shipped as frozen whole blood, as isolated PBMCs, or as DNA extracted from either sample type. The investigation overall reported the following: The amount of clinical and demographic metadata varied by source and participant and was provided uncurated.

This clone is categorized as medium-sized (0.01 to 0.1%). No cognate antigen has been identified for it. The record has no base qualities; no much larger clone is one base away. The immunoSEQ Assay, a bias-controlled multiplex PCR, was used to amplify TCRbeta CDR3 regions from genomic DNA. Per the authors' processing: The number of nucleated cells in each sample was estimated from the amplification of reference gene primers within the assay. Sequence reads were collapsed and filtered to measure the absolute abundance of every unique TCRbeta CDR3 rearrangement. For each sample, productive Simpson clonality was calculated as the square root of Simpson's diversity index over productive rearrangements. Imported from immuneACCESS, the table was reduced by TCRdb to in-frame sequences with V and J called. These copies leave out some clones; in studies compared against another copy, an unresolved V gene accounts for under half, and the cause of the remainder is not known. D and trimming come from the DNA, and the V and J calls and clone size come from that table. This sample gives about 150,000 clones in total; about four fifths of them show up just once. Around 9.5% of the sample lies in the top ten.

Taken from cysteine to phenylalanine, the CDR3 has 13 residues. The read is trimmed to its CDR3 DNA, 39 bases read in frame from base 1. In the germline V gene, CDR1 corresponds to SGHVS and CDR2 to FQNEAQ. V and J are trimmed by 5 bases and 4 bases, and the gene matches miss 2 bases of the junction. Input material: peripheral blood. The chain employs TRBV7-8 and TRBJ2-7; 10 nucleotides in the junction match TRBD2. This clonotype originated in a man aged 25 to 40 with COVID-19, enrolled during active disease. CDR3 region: CASSPTSGYEQYF. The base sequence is TGTGCCAGCAGCCCGACTAGCGGGTACGAGCAGTACTTC.